This section outlines one T cell receptor beta chain sequence together with its context. This clonotype was seen a handful of times. The antigen it binds to is not known. Base quality data are lacking; no much larger clone is found one base away. The sample is drawn from a study of human T cells and chemical hapten exposure listed by TCRdb under 2021. Study-wide context: For sensitization, 2% DPC in acetone was applied to a 2 cm by 2 cm area of upper inner arm skin. Weekly therapeutic DPC doses were additionally applied to the scalp of patients throughout the approximately 24-week study period. Patch testing was done on the upper back using Finn chambers containing 0.01% DPC, and results were scored after 6 days according to International Contact Dermatitis Research Group standards. Most of the patients in the cohort were female, and the cohort covered alopecia areata with under or over 50% scalp involvement, alopecia totalis and alopecia universalis. Libraries were pooled for sequencing, and per-sample TCR yields varied mainly because of small differences in library volumes within the pool. Peripheral blood TCR repertoire changes were tracked in vivo in alopecia patients during primary and secondary sensitization to the hapten diphenylcyclopropenone (DPC). Patient blood was sampled pre-sensitization (week 0) and at 2, 6 and about 24 weeks after DPC sensitization. For TCR sequencing, blood came from 25 to 35 alopecia patients at anywhere from one to four time points (pre-sensitization, 2, 6 and 24 weeks).

General findings and caveats noted by the study authors: Repeated subsampling changed both the strength of the expansion versus patch-test correlation and the threshold at which the correlation became significant. Compared with pre-sensitization or healthy control sets, expanded TCRs formed significantly more large CDR3 similarity clusters, which is consistent with antigen-driven responses. All patients had alopecia, a presumed autoimmune disease, so their immune response might differ from that of healthy individuals. Patch test score correlated positively with the number of PT1 expanded TCRs, reaching significance at thresholds 8, 16 and 32 but not at 4. DPC sensitization did not change the number of TCRs with a frequency above 1 in 1000, and there was no evidence of changes in global repertoire structure.

Per the germline V gene, SGHTA is the CDR1 and FQGNSA is the CDR2. Including cysteine and phenylalanine, the CDR3 has 11 amino acids. CDR3 DNA only is kept here, 33 bases in frame from base 1. V is clipped by 4 bases and J by 5 bases, and the sequence between their germline boundaries is 6 bases long. Taken with the paper, the label for time point translates to: patch test 1, 2 weeks after DPC sensitization. In light of the paper, this sample's treatment or condition label describes: therapeutic diphenylcyclopropenone sensitization with weekly scalp DPC. Blood at each patch-test visit was drawn before the patch test was applied. Patients were eligible if aged 18 to 70, diagnosed with alopecia and judged suitable for DPC therapy, and pregnant patients were excluded. Unfractionated whole blood was collected in Tempus Blood RNA tubes, and total RNA was extracted from that blood. Library preparation used RACE. Instrument on record: NextSeq 500. Library preparation attached unique molecular identifiers to individual cDNA molecules for quantitative, reproducible TCR counting. From each blood RNA sample, both TCR alpha and TCR beta chains were sequenced. Processing in the source paper ran as follows. A median of around 96,000 TCRs per sample was observed, with a range of about 23,224 to 690,600. The Decombinator software suite was used to annotate V, J and CDR3 in the TCR reads. For the PS versus PT1 abundance plots, all samples were subsampled to the same number of TCRs (28,000). Expanded TCRs were defined as absent before sensitization and observed at least eight times at the 2-week time point. Using fastp trimming at Q25 and MiXCR clonotype assembly, TCRdb reanalyzed the public sequencing data and kept in-frame beta chains. Rows with one shared CDR3 protein collapse into an entry with the most common genes and DNA. The V and J calls reflect TCRdb's pipeline rather than the authors' work. Recorded for this sample are about 120,000 distinct CDR3 sequences; 12% to 15% of them occurred a single time. 0.92% of the sample is in the top ten clones.

This receptor was taken from a man aged 18 to 30 with alopecia areata. Some clones in this sample may be carry-over from other donors' samples. The sequences come from whole blood, collected in connection with sensitization to the hapten diphenylcyclopropenone (DPC). The sequence joins TRBV7-2 to TRBJ2-7; no D gene can be assigned with confidence. The sequenced DNA: TGTGCCAGCAGCTATAGTGACGAGCAGTACTTC. Its protein product is CASSYSDEQYF.